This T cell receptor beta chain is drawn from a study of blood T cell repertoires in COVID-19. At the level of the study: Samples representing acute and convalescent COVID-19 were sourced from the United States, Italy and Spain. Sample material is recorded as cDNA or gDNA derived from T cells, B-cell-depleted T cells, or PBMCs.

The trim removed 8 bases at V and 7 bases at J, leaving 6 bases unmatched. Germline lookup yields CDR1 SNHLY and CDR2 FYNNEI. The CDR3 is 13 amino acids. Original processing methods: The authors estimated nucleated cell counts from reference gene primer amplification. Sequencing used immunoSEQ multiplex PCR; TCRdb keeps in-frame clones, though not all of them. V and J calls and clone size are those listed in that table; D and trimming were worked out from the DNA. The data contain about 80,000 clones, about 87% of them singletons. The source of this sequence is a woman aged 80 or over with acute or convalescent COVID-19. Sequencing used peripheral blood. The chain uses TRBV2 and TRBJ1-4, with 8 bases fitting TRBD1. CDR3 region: CASQLGTGEKLFF. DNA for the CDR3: TGTGCCAGCCAACTGGGGACAGGTGAAAAACTGTTTTTT.